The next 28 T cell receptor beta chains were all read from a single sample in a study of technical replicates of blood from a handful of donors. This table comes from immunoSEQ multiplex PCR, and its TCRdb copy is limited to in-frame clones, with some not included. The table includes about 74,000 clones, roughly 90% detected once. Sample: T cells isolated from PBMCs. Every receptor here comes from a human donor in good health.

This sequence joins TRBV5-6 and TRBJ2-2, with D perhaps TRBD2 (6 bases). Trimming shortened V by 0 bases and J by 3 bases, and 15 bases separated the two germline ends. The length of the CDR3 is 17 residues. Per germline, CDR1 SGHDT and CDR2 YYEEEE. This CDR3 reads CASSLDRGSRYTGELFF. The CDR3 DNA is TGTGCCAGCAGCTTGGACCGGGGGTCTAGGTACACCGGGGAGCTGTTTTTT.

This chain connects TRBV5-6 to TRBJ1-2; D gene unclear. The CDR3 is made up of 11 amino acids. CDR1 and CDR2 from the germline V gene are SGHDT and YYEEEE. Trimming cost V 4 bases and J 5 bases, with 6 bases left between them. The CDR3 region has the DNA TGTGCCAGCAGCCACGGGTATGGCTACACCTTC. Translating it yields CASSHGYGYTF.

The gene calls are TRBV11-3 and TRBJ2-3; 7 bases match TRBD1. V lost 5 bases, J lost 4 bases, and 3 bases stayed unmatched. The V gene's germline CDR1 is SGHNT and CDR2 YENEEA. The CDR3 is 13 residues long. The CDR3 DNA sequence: TGTGCCAGCAGCCAACAGGGGCCAGATACGCAGTATTTT. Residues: CASSQQGPDTQYF.

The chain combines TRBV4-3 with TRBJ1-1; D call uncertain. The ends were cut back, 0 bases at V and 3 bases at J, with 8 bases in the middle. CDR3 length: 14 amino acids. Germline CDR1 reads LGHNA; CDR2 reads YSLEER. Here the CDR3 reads CASSQDPGYTEAFF. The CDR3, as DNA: TGCGCCAGCAGCCAAGATCCGGGGTACACTGAAGCTTTCTTT.

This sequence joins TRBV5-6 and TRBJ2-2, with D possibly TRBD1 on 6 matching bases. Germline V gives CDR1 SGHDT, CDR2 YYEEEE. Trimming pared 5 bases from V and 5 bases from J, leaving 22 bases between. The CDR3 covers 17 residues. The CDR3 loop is CASSPIPLQGWTGELFF. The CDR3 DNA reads TGTGCCAGCAGTCCCATACCCTTACAGGGCTGGACCGGGGAGCTGTTTTTT. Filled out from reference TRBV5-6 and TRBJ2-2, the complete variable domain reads DAGVTQSPTHLIKTRGQQVTLRCSPKSGHDTVSWYQQALGQGPQFIFQYYEEEERQRGNFPDRFSGHQFPNYSSELNVNALLLGDSALYLCASSPIPLQGWTGELFFGEGSRLTVL.

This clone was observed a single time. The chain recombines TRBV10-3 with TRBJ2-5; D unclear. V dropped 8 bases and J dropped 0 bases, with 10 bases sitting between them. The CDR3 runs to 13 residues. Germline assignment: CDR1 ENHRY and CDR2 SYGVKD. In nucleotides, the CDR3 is TGTGCCATCTCGCGCGGCTACCAAGAGACCCAGTACTTC. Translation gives CAISRGYQETQYF.

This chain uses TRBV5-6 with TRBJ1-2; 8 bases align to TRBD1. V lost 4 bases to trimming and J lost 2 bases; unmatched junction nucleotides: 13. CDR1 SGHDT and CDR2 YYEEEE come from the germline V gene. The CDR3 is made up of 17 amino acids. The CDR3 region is CASSLSPDRGLNYGYTF. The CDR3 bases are TGTGCCAGCAGCCTCTCGCCTGACAGGGGTTTAAACTATGGCTACACCTTC.

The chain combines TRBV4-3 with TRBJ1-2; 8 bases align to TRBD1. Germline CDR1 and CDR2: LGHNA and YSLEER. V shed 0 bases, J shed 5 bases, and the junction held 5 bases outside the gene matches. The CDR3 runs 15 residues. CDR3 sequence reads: CASSQDQGQVYGYTF. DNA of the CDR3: TGCGCCAGCAGCCAAGATCAGGGACAGGTTTATGGCTACACCTTC.

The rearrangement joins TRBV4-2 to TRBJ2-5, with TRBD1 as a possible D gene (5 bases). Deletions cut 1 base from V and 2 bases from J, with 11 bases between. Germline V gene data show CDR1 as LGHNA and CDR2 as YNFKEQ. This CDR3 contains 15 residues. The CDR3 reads CASSQGAGKQETQYF. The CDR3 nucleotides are TGTGCCAGCAGCCAAGGCGCAGGGAAGCAAGAGACCCAGTACTTC.

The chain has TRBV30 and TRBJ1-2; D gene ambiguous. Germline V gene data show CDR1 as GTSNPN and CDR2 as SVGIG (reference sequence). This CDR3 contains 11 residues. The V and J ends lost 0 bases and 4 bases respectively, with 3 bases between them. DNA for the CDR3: TGTGCCTGGAGTGTGGCCTATGGCTACACCTTC. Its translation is CAWSVAYGYTF.

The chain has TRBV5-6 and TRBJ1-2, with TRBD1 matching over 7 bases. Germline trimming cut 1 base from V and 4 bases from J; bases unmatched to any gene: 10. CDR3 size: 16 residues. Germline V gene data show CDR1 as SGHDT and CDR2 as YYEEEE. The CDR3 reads CASSLPRDPGGYGYTF. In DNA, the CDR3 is TGTGCCAGCAGCTTGCCCCGGGACCCAGGGGGCTATGGCTACACCTTC.

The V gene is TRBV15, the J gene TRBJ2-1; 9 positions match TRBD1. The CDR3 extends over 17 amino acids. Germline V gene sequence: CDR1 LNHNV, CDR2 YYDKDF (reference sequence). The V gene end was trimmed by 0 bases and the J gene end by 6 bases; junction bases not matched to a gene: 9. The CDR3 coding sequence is TGTGCCACCAGCAGAGATAGGGGGACAGGGATCATCAATGAGCAGTTCTTC. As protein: CATSRDRGTGIINEQFF.

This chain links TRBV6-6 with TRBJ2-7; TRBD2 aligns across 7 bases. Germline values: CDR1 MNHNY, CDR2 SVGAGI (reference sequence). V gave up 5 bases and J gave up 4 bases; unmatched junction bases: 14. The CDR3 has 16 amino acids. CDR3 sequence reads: CASSPPGGGVRYEQYF. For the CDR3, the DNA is TGTGCCAGCAGTCCACCGGGTGGGGGGGTGCGGTACGAGCAGTACTTC.

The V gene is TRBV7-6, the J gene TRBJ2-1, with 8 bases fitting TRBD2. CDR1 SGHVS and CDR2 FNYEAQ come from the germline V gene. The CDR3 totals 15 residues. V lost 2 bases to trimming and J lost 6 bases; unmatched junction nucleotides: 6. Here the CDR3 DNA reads TGTGCCAGCAGCTTATGGGAGCGGGAGACCAATGAGCAGTTCTTC. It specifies CASSLWERETNEQFF. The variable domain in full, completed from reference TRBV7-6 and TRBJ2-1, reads GAGVSQSPRYKVTKRGQDVALRCDPISGHVSLYWYRQALGQGPEFLTYFNYEAQQDKSGLPNDRFSAERPEGSISTLTIQRTEQRDSAMYRCASSLWERETNEQFFGPGTRLTVL.

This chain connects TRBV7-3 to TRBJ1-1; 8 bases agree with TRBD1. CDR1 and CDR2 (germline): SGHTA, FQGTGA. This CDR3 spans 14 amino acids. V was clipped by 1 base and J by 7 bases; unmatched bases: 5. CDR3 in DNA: TGTGCCAGCAGCTTAAGCAGGGGGCATAATGAAGCTTTCTTT. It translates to CASSLSRGHNEAFF.

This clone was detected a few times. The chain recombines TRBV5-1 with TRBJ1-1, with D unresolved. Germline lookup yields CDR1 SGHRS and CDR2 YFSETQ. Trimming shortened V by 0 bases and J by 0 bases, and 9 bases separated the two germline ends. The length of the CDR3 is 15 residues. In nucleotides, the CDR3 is TGCGCCAGCAGCTTGGGAGGCTTCGTGAACACTGAAGCTTTCTTT. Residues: CASSLGGFVNTEAFF.

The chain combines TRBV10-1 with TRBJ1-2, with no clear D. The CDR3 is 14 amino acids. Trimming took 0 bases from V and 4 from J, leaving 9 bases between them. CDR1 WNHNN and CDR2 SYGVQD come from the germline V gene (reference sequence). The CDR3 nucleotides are TGCGCCAGCAGTGAGTCCGGGGTAGCCTATGGCTACACCTTC. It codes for CASSESGVAYGYTF.

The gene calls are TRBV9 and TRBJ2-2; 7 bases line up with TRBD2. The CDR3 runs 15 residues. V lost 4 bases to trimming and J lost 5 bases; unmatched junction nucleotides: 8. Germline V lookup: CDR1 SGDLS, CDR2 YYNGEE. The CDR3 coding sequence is TGTGCCAGCAGCCTCCGGGACTACCGGACCGGGGAGCTGTTTTTT. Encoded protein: CASSLRDYRTGELFF.

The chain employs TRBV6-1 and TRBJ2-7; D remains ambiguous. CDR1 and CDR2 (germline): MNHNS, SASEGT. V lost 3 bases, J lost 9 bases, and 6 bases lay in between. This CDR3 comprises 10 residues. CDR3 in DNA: TGTGCCAGCAGTGAGTTTCGGCAGTACTTC. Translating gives CASSEFRQYF.

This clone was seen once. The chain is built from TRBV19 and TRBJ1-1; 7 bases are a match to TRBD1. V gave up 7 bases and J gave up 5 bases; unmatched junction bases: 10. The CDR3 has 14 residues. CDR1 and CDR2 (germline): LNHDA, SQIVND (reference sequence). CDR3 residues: CASTSRQGRTEAFF. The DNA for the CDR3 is TGTGCCAGTACAAGTAGACAGGGTCGGACTGAAGCTTTCTTT.

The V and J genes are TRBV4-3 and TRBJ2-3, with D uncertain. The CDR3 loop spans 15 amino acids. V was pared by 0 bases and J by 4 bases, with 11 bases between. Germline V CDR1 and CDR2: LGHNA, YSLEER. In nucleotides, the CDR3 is TGCGCCAGCAGCCAAGACCAGAGGCGCCCAGATACGCAGTATTTT. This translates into CASSQDQRRPDTQYF.

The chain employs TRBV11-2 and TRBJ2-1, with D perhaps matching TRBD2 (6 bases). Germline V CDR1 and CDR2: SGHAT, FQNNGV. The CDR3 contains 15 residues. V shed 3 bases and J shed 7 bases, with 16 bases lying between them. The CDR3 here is CASSLGVGGPNEQFF. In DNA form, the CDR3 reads TGTGCCAGCAGCTTGGGGGTTGGAGGGCCGAATGAGCAGTTCTTC. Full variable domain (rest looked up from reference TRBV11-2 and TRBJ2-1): EAGVAQSPRYKIIEKRQSVAFWCNPISGHATLYWYQQILGQGPKLLIQFQNNGVVDDSQLPKDRFSAERLKGVDSTLKIQPAKLEDSAVYLCASSLGVGGPNEQFFGPGTRLTVL.

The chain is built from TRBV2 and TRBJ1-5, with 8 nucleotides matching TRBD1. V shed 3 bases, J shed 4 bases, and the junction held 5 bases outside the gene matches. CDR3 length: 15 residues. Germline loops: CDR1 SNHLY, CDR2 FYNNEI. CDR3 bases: TGTGCCAGCAGTGAGGGCAGGGGGCAAAATCAGCCCCAGCATTTT. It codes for CASSEGRGQNQPQHF.

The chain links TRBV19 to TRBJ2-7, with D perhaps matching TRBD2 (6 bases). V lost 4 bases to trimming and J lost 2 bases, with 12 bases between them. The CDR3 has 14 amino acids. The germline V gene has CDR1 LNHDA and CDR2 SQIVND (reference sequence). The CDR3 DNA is TGTGCCAGTAGTACCGGGACTCGGACCTACGAGCAGTACTTC. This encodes CASSTGTRTYEQYF.

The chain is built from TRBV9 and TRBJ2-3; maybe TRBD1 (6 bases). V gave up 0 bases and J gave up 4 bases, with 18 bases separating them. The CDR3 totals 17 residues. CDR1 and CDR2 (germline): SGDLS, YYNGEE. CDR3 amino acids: CASSVATASTGSDTQYF. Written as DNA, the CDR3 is TGTGCCAGCAGCGTAGCGACAGCCTCAACAGGGTCAGATACGCAGTATTTT.

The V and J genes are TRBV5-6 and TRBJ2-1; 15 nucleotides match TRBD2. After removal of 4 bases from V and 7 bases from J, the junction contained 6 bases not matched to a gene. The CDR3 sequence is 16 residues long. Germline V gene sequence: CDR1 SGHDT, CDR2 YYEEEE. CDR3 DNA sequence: TGTGCCAGCAGCGTAGGGACTAGCGGGAGGAGGAATGAGCAGTTCTTC. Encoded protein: CASSVGTSGRRNEQFF.

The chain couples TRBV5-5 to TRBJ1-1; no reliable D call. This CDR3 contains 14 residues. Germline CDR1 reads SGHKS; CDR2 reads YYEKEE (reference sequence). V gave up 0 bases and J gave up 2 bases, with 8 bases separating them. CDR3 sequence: CASSLAPVNTEAFF. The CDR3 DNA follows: TGTGCCAGCAGCTTGGCGCCGGTTAACACTGAAGCTTTCTTT.

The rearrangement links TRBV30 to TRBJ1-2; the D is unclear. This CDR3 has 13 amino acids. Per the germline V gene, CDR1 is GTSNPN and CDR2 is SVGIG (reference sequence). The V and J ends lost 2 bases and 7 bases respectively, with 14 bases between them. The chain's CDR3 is CAWSRKGVSGYTF. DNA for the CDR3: TGTGCCTGGAGTCGGAAGGGAGTATCTGGCTACACCTTC.